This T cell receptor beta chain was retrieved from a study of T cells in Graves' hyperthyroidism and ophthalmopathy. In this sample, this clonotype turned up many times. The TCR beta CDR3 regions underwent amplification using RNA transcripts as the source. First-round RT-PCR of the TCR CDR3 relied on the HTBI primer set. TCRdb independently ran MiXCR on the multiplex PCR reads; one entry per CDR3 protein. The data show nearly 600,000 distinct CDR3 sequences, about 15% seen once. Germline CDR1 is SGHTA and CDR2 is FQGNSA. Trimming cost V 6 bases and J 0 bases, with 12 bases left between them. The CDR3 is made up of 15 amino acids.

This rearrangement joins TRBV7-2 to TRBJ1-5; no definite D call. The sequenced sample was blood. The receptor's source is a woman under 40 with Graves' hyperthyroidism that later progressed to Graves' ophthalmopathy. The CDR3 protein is CASSRNPGSNQPQHF. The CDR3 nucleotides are TGTGCCAGCAGTCGAAACCCAGGTAGCAATCAGCCCCAGCATTTT.